The 23 T cell receptor beta chains reported below all come from one sample, sequenced in a study of T-cell reconstitution after alpha-beta-depleted transplantation in children. Preparation of the TCRbeta library involved a method that used unique molecular identifiers. TCRdb reprocessed the PCR reads with MiXCR, giving one entry per CDR3 protein. The sample lists approximately 1,000,000 distinct CDR3 sequences, around 30% seen once, with roughly 31% in the top ten. Sequences were derived from PBMCs, mostly from graft donor cells, sampled 360 days after TCRalphabeta/CD19-depleted stem cell transplant. The receptors derive from a boy in the first two years of life who had a stem cell transplant for SCID, so the T cells may come from the graft donor.

The sample holds a few counts of this clonotype. V usage is TRBV12-3 or TRBV12-4 and J usage is TRBJ2-3; no clear D gene. The CDR3 loop spans 14 amino acids. Trimming cost V 6 bases and J 2 bases, with 12 bases left between them. Here the CDR3 reads CASRPRVDTDTQYF. The DNA of the CDR3 is TGTGCCAGCAGACCCCGGGTGGACACAGATACGCAGTATTTT.

The J gene is TRBJ2-7, the V gene TRBV6-1, with 7 bases fitting TRBD2. CDR1 MNHNS and CDR2 SASEGT come from the germline V gene. CDR3 length: 16 residues. V lost 6 bases to trimming and J lost 3 bases; unmatched junction nucleotides: 14. The CDR3 region has the DNA TGTGCCAGCAGGGAATCCGGGAACATAGCGGGCTACGAGCAGTACTTC. Amino acids: CASRESGNIAGYEQYF.

The chain uses TRBV11-2 and TRBJ2-6, with D possibly TRBD2 on 7 matching bases. V lost 4 bases and J lost 2, with 21 bases in between. This CDR3 region has 19 residues. From germline, CDR1 is SGHAT and CDR2 FQNNGV. As DNA, the CDR3 is TGTGCCAGCAGCTGCTACAGGGATGTTCGGGGGGCTGGGGCCAACGTCCTGACTTTC. Protein: CASSCYRDVRGAGANVLTF.

V is TRBV9 and J is TRBJ2-5; D may be TRBD1 (6 bases). CDR1 is SGDLS and CDR2 is YYNGEE in the germline V gene. With 4 bases removed from V and 4 bases from J, the gap between germline ends came to 17 bases. This CDR3 spans 15 amino acids. CDR3: CASSPGDLRVETQYF. CDR3 DNA sequence: TGTGCCAGCAGCCCAGGGGACCTGAGAGTAGAGACCCAGTACTTC.

This sequence joins TRBV5-1 and TRBJ1-4; D gene uncertain. The CDR3 length is 16 residues. Per the germline V gene, CDR1 is SGHRS and CDR2 is YFSETQ. V lost 4 bases and J 0 bases, leaving 13 bases between the germline ends. The CDR3 nucleotides read TGCGCCAGCAGCCCTTTCTTAGATGCAACTAATGAAAAACTGTTTTTT. This sequence encodes CASSPFLDATNEKLFF. The full variable domain, completed using reference TRBV5-1 and TRBJ1-4, is KAGVTQTPRYLIKTRGQQVTLSCSPISGHRSVSWYQQTPGQGLQFLFEYFSETQRNKGNFPGRFSGRQFSNSRSEMNVSTLELGDSALYLCASSPFLDATNEKLFFGSGTQLSVL.

The table lists this clonotype with a few counts. This chain joins TRBV6-5 and TRBJ2-1; TRBD1 might be the D (5 bases). CDR1 and CDR2 from the germline V gene are MNHEY and SVGAGI. V dropped 0 bases and J dropped 0 bases, with 9 bases sitting between them. The CDR3 consists of 16 residues. The chain's CDR3 is CASSYSVRVSYNEQFF. DNA for the CDR3: TGTGCCAGCAGTTACTCAGTCAGGGTCTCCTACAATGAGCAGTTCTTC.

A few counts support this clonotype. The chain links TRBV5-1 to TRBJ1-2; weak D call: TRBD1 (5 bases). The germline gives CDR1 SGHRS, CDR2 YFSETQ. Trimming removed 0 bases at V and 4 bases at J, with 16 bases between. The CDR3 covers 16 residues. The chain's CDR3 is CASSLDPSGRIYGYTF. CDR3 coding DNA: TGCGCCAGCAGCTTGGATCCTTCGGGACGGATCTATGGCTACACCTTC. Using reference TRBV5-1 and TRBJ1-2 for the parts outside the CDR3, the full variable domain is KAGVTQTPRYLIKTRGQQVTLSCSPISGHRSVSWYQQTPGQGLQFLFEYFSETQRNKGNFPGRFSGRQFSNSRSEMNVSTLELGDSALYLCASSLDPSGRIYGYTFGSGTRLTVV.

This clonotype was seen a handful of times. The rearrangement joins TRBV9 to TRBJ2-5; perhaps TRBD1 as D (5 bases). Germline loops: CDR1 SGDLS, CDR2 YYNGEE. The CDR3 has 15 amino acids. Trimming stripped 1 base from V and 5 bases from J, with 15 bases between. CDR3 residues: CASSVTGDAGETQYF. The CDR3, as DNA: TGTGCCAGCAGCGTAACAGGAGACGCCGGGGAGACCCAGTACTTC.

The chain links TRBV5-1 to TRBJ2-7; no reliable D call. V lost 0 bases and J lost 3, with 10 bases in between. CDR1 is SGHRS and CDR2 is YFSETQ in the germline V gene. CDR3 length: 14 residues. The CDR3 sequence is CASSLVVGFYEQYF. DNA for the CDR3: TGCGCCAGCAGCTTGGTGGTCGGGTTCTACGAGCAGTACTTC.

This clonotype has a handful of counts. The chain carries TRBV19 and TRBJ1-5; TRBD1 is a possible D gene (5 bases). The CDR3 is 14 residues long. V lost 6 bases and J 4 bases, leaving 13 bases between the germline ends. The germline CDR1 and CDR2 sequences are LNHDA and SQIVND (reference sequence). CDR3 region: CASRGTPGNQPQHF. The DNA for the CDR3 is TGTGCCAGTAGAGGGACCCCAGGGAATCAGCCCCAGCATTTT.

The table lists this clonotype with a few counts. The genes are TRBV24-1 and TRBJ2-2, with 7 bases aligning to TRBD1. Germline V gene data show CDR1 as KGHDR and CDR2 as SFDVKD. The CDR3 covers 15 residues. V shed 6 bases, J shed 1 base, and the junction held 4 bases outside the gene matches. The CDR3 coding sequence is TGTGCCACCAGTCGCCGGACAGGGAACACCGGGGAGCTGTTTTTT. It specifies CATSRRTGNTGELFF.

V usage is TRBV7-2 and J usage is TRBJ2-2; TRBD2 agrees at 7 bases. This CDR3 has 16 amino acids. CDR1 and CDR2 (germline): SGHTA, FQGNSA. V gave up 3 bases and J gave up 5 bases; unmatched junction bases: 9. CDR3 sequence (DNA): TGTGCCAGCAGCTTCAAGGGACTACTTTCTACCGGGGAGCTGTTTTTT. This codes for CASSFKGLLSTGELFF.

Only a few counts were recorded for this clonotype. The chain has TRBV12-3 or TRBV12-4 and TRBJ2-1; weak D call: TRBD2 (6 bases). This CDR3 spans 17 amino acids. Trimming pared 3 bases from V and 0 bases from J, leaving 15 bases between. As DNA, the CDR3 is TGTGCCAGCAGTTTGAAAGAACTAGCAAGCTCCTACAATGAGCAGTTCTTC. Translated: CASSLKELASSYNEQFF.

CDR3: CASSLRGPLKFF. CDR3 nucleotides: TGTGCCAGCAGTCTGCGCGGGCCACTTAAGTTCTTC. This chain joins TRBV12-3 or TRBV12-4 and TRBJ2-1, with a possible D match to TRBD2 (5 bases). V was shortened by 5 bases and J by 14 bases, with 16 bases between the two germline ends. This CDR3 has 12 amino acids.

The CDR3 bases are TGTGCCAGCAGCCTCCACGGGCGGGGGGCCCGGGAGACCCAGTACTTC. Translated, it gives CASSLHGRGARETQYF. The rearrangement uses TRBV7-3 and TRBJ2-5; 8 bases agree with TRBD2. Germline assignment: CDR1 SGHTA and CDR2 FQGTGA. CDR3 length: 16 amino acids. V was clipped by 5 bases and J by 5 bases; unmatched bases: 13. Using reference TRBV7-3 and TRBJ2-5 for the parts outside the CDR3, the full variable domain is GAGVSQTPSNKVTEKGKYVELRCDPISGHTALYWYRQSLGQGPEFLIYFQGTGAADDSGLPNDRFFAVRPEGSVSTLKIQRTERGDSAVYLCASSLHGRGARETQYFGPGTRLLVL.

This chain joins TRBV20-1 and TRBJ2-4, with unresolved D. CDR1 DFQATT and CDR2 SNEGSKA come from the germline V gene (reference sequence). V dropped 6 bases and J dropped 1 base, with 10 bases sitting between them. CDR3 length: 13 residues. The CDR3, as DNA: TGCAGTGCATGGTACTTGGCCAAAAACATTCAGTACTTC. Protein sequence: CSAWYLAKNIQYF.

CDR3 region: CASSAVGGGSYNEQFF. CDR3 sequence (DNA): TGCGCCAGCAGCGCCGTGGGGGGCGGCTCCTACAATGAGCAGTTCTTC. This sequence joins TRBV5-1 and TRBJ2-1, with D tentatively TRBD1 or TRBD2 (6 bases each). Germline loops: CDR1 SGHRS, CDR2 YFSETQ. CDR3 length: 16 amino acids. Trimming removed 4 bases from V and 0 bases from J, with 14 bases in between.

The chain combines TRBV5-6 with TRBJ2-3, with D maybe TRBD1 (5 bases). V was cut by 2 bases and J by 3 bases, with 19 bases left in between. The CDR3 has 17 residues. Germline CDR1 is SGHDT and CDR2 is YYEEEE. CDR3 nucleotides: TGTGCCAGCAGCTTACCCCTTGGGGCGGTGGCGACAGATACGCAGTATTTT. Encoded protein: CASSLPLGAVATDTQYF.

The chain employs TRBV20-1 and TRBJ1-1, with D tentatively TRBD1 (6 bases). V lost 6 bases to trimming and J lost 0 bases, with 17 bases between them. CDR3 length: 15 amino acids. Germline V gene data show CDR1 as DFQATT and CDR2 as SNEGSKA (reference sequence). The CDR3 nucleotides are TGCAGTGCCATTCATCGATACAGGGTGAACACTGAAGCTTTCTTT. The encoded protein is CSAIHRYRVNTEAFF.

The sample holds a few counts of this clonotype. This chain links TRBV9 with TRBJ2-7; TRBD1 matches at 7 bases. The germline CDR1 and CDR2 sequences are SGDLS and YYNGEE. The CDR3 has 16 amino acids. Trimming cost V 4 bases and J 0 bases; bases outside gene matches: 10. CDR3 protein: CASSSRQGDLSYEQYF. The DNA of the CDR3 is TGTGCCAGCAGCTCCCGACAGGGAGACCTCTCCTACGAGCAGTACTTC.

This clonotype was observed a handful of times. The rearrangement uses TRBV27 and TRBJ2-5; 8 nucleotides align to TRBD1. The V segment lost 0 bases and the J segment 2 bases; nucleotides outside the gene matches: 8. Germline CDR1 MNHEY, CDR2 SMNVEV (reference sequence). The CDR3 runs to 17 residues. The CDR3 here is CASSLSASGGLQETQYF. The CDR3 DNA follows: TGTGCCAGCAGTTTATCGGCCTCAGGGGGCTTACAAGAGACCCAGTACTTC.

There are a few counts of this clonotype. The chain employs TRBV9 and TRBJ2-3; D gene uncertain. Germline loops: CDR1 SGDLS, CDR2 YYNGEE. V was trimmed by 4 bases and J by 1 base, leaving 19 bases between them. This CDR3 region has 17 residues. In DNA, the CDR3 is TGTGCCAGCAGCTATACCGTCCTCACGGGTGGCACAGATACGCAGTATTTT. This encodes CASSYTVLTGGTDTQYF.

This chain links TRBV11-1 with TRBJ2-3; D remains ambiguous. This CDR3 has 15 residues. Between the trimmed V and J ends, which lost 1 base and 3 bases, there was a span of 11 bases. Germline lookup yields CDR1 SGHAT and CDR2 FQDESV (reference sequence). CDR3 nucleotides: TGTGCCAGCAGCTTAGTCTTGGGCCCTACAGATACGCAGTATTTT. This sequence encodes CASSLVLGPTDTQYF.